These 21 T cell receptor beta chains originate from one sample sequenced in a study of cytomegalovirus exposure and HLA in healthy donors. This PCR relied on a set of 60 Vbeta primers and 13 Jbeta primers. Only in-frame clones appear in the TCRdb table, and some are missing; sequencing was by immunoSEQ multiplex PCR. The sample lists approximately 170,000 clones; about two thirds were seen once. Sequenced input: PBMCs. These TCRs come from a young woman in good health and CMV-seropositive.

This clone was seen a handful of times. The chain has TRBV11-2 and TRBJ2-1; D remains unclear. Trimming took 3 bases from V and 7 from J, leaving 13 bases between them. The CDR3 length is 14 residues. Germline CDR1 is SGHAT and CDR2 is FQNNGV. CDR3 nucleotides: TGTGCCAGCAGCTTTCGTCTCTATAGAAATGAGCAGTTCTTC. Protein: CASSFRLYRNEQFF. The whole variable domain, remainder taken from reference TRBV11-2 and TRBJ2-1, is EAGVAQSPRYKIIEKRQSVAFWCNPISGHATLYWYQQILGQGPKLLIQFQNNGVVDDSQLPKDRFSAERLKGVDSTLKIQPAKLEDSAVYLCASSFRLYRNEQFFGPGTRLTVL.

V is TRBV7-3 and J is TRBJ1-1, with TRBD1 matching over 9 bases. CDR1 and CDR2 (germline): SGHTA, FQGTGA. CDR3 length: 15 residues. V shed 5 bases and J 1 base; nucleotides not matched to a gene: 5. The CDR3: CASSRQGEANTEAFF. As DNA, the CDR3 is TGTGCCAGCAGCAGACAGGGGGAGGCGAACACTGAAGCTTTCTTT.

V usage is TRBV27 and J usage is TRBJ2-7; 13 nucleotides match TRBD2. V trimming: 1 base; J trimming: 2 bases; junction bases outside the gene matches: 2. Germline loops: CDR1 MNHEY, CDR2 SMNVEV (reference sequence). CDR3 length equals 16 residues. The CDR3 DNA reads TGTGCCAGCAGTTTATTACTAGCGGGAGGGCCCTACGAGCAGTACTTC. Encoded protein: CASSLLLAGGPYEQYF.

The rearrangement joins TRBV18 to TRBJ2-1; 8 nucleotides match TRBD1. Trimming took 4 bases from V and 3 from J; bases not matched to a gene: 2. Germline lookup yields CDR1 KGHSH and CDR2 LQKENI. The length of the CDR3 is 14 residues. This chain's CDR3 is CASSLQGDYNEQFF. The DNA of the CDR3 is TGTGCCAGCTCACTACAGGGGGACTACAATGAGCAGTTCTTC.

This chain links TRBV6-5 with TRBJ2-5, with 9 positions matching TRBD1. Looked up from germline, CDR1 is MNHEY and CDR2 is SVGAGI. This CDR3 has 14 residues. V shed 4 bases, J shed 4 bases, and the junction held 4 bases outside the gene matches. In nucleotides, the CDR3 is TGTGCCAGCAGTTGGACGGACAGGGGAGAGACCCAGTACTTC. Translating gives CASSWTDRGETQYF.

The rearrangement uses TRBV5-1 and TRBJ2-3; tentatively, D is TRBD2 (6 bases). Germline V gene sequence: CDR1 SGHRS, CDR2 YFSETQ. Trimming pared 0 bases from V and 8 bases from J, leaving 13 bases between. The CDR3 is 14 residues long. CDR3 coding DNA: TGCGCCAGCAGCTTGGACCACCCCGGGGGTACGCAGTATTTT. Translated: CASSLDHPGGTQYF.

The rearrangement links TRBV6-5 to TRBJ2-3; D may be TRBD1 (6 bases). This CDR3 contains 13 residues. V lost 5 bases and J 5 bases, leaving 11 bases between the germline ends. The germline gives CDR1 MNHEY, CDR2 SVGAGI. The CDR3 nucleotides read TGTGCCAGCAGTGCCTCAGGGGAAGATACGCAGTATTTT. Amino acids: CASSASGEDTQYF.

The chain recombines TRBV7-6 with TRBJ2-1; D might be TRBD2 (5 bases). Germline CDR1 reads SGHVS; CDR2 reads FNYEAQ. The CDR3 consists of 14 residues. V was shortened by 2 bases and J by 8 bases, with 13 bases between the two germline ends. The CDR3: CASSLSSSPDEQFF. In DNA, the CDR3 is TGTGCCAGCAGCTTAAGCTCTAGCCCCGATGAGCAGTTCTTC.

V usage is TRBV30 and J usage is TRBJ2-7, with D unresolved. Germline V gene lookup returns CDR1 GTSNPN and CDR2 SVGIG (reference sequence). The CDR3 covers 13 residues. The V end was cut by 3 bases, the J end by 4 bases, with 13 bases between. The CDR3 coding sequence is TGTGCCTGGAGCCCTGACTCCGAGTACGAGCAGTACTTC. It codes for CAWSPDSEYEQYF.

The chain has TRBV5-4 and TRBJ2-5; no clear D gene. Per germline, CDR1 SGHNT and CDR2 YYREEE (reference sequence). There are 16 residues in the CDR3. V dropped 0 bases and J dropped 2 bases, with 14 bases sitting between them. The CDR3 region is CASSLDTYRVQETQYF. CDR3 sequence (DNA): TGTGCCAGCAGCTTGGATACTTACAGAGTTCAAGAGACCCAGTACTTC.

V is TRBV5-1 and J is TRBJ1-3; D perhaps matches TRBD1 (5 bases). There are 16 residues in the CDR3. In germline, CDR1 is SGHRS, CDR2 YFSETQ. Trimming took 0 bases from V and 3 from J, leaving 13 bases between them. The CDR3 DNA is TGCGCCAGCAGCTTGGATACACCCAGGGTTGGAAACACCATATATTTT. Translation gives CASSLDTPRVGNTIYF.

This chain uses TRBV28 with TRBJ1-2; D is unresolved. The germline V gene has CDR1 MDHEN and CDR2 SYDVKM. V lost 5 bases and J 5 bases, leaving 12 bases between the germline ends. This CDR3 is built from 13 residues. The CDR3, as DNA: TGTGCCAGCAGTCCAGACGGGATATATGGCTACACCTTC. The encoded protein is CASSPDGIYGYTF.

The rearrangement joins TRBV6-5 to TRBJ2-2; a weak D match, TRBD2 (5 bases). Trimming cost V 8 bases and J 0 bases, with 13 bases left between them. Looked up from germline, CDR1 is MNHEY and CDR2 is SVGAGI. The CDR3 spans 15 residues. CDR3 residues: CASSRTSPNTGELFF. CDR3 coding DNA: TGTGCCAGCTCCCGGACTTCTCCGAACACCGGGGAGCTGTTTTTT.

V and J are TRBV19 and TRBJ2-3, with 11 nucleotides matching TRBD2. This CDR3 is built from 17 residues. Trimming removed 8 bases from V and 0 bases from J; junction bases left unmatched: 10. Germline CDR1 LNHDA, CDR2 SQIVND (reference sequence). CDR3 region: CASRSRLAGGSTDTQYF. The CDR3 bases are TGTGCCAGTCGATCCCGGCTAGCGGGGGGAAGCACAGATACGCAGTATTTT. The variable domain in full, with the rest retrieved from reference TRBV19 and TRBJ2-3, is DGGITQSPKYLFRKEGQNVTLSCEQNLNHDAMYWYRQDPGQGLRLIYYSQIVNDFQKGDIAEGYSVSREKKESFPLTVTSAQKNPTAFYLCASRSRLAGGSTDTQYFGPGTRLTVL.

Written as DNA, the CDR3 is TGTGCCACCAGCAGGGACTATCCGGGCTACGAGCAGTACTTC. This gives the protein CATSRDYPGYEQYF. The V and J genes are TRBV15 and TRBJ2-7; TRBD2 is a possible D gene (6 bases). The germline V gene has CDR1 LNHNV and CDR2 YYDKDF (reference sequence). Deletions cut 3 bases from V and 3 bases from J, with 12 bases between. The CDR3 contains 14 residues.

This chain joins TRBV7-9 and TRBJ2-5; 7 nucleotides line up with TRBD1. From germline, CDR1 is SEHNR and CDR2 FQNEAQ (reference sequence). CDR3 length equals 16 residues. J lost 3 bases, V lost 8 bases, and 15 bases had no gene match. For the CDR3, the DNA is TGTGCCAGCCTATCGCGCGAAGGCAGGGGGAAAGAGACCCAGTACTTC. The encoded protein is CASLSREGRGKETQYF.

The genes are TRBV11-2 and TRBJ2-7; 8 positions match TRBD2. Germline assignment: CDR1 SGHAT and CDR2 FQNNGV. J gave up 7 bases and V 1 base, and 12 bases lay outside the gene matches. CDR3 size: 16 residues. CDR3 in DNA: TGTGCCAGCAGCTTAGTCGATAGCGGGATTGTACGGGAGCAGTACTTC. This sequence encodes CASSLVDSGIVREQYF.

The gene calls are TRBV13 and TRBJ2-7; 8 bases align to TRBD2. The CDR3 runs 14 residues. J was trimmed by 7 bases and V by 0 bases; bases with no gene match: 5. Germline CDR1 is PRHDT and CDR2 is FYEKMQ (reference sequence). The CDR3 bases are TGTGCCAGCAGCTTAGGCGGGAGGGACGTAGAGCAGTACTTC. Translated, it gives CASSLGGRDVEQYF.

The CDR3 DNA follows: TGTGCCAGCAGTAGTTCGGGACTAGCGGCTTACAATGAGCAGTTCTTC. Its protein is CASSSSGLAAYNEQFF. This chain connects TRBV2 to TRBJ2-1; TRBD2 aligns across 11 bases. The V gene end was trimmed by 5 bases and the J gene end by 4 bases; junction bases not matched to a gene: 7. This CDR3 has 16 amino acids. From germline, CDR1 is SNHLY and CDR2 FYNNEI.

The chain joins TRBV10-2 to TRBJ1-5, with D perhaps matching TRBD1 (5 bases). Looked up from germline, CDR1 is WSHSY and CDR2 is SAAADI. Trimming took 8 bases from V and 4 from J, leaving 9 bases between them. CDR3 length: 12 amino acids. CDR3 protein: CASGGVNQPQHF. The CDR3 DNA reads as TGCGCCAGCGGAGGGGTGAATCAGCCCCAGCATTTT.

The chain has TRBV11-3 and TRBJ1-1; 9 bases map to TRBD1. Germline V lookup: CDR1 SGHNT, CDR2 YENEEA. The CDR3 length is 15 residues. The J segment lost 6 bases and the V segment lost 5 bases, leaving 10 bases of the junction unmatched. The CDR3 sequence: CASSPSHRGLAEAFF. CDR3 DNA: TGTGCCAGCAGCCCTAGCCACAGGGGGCTCGCTGAAGCTTTCTTT.